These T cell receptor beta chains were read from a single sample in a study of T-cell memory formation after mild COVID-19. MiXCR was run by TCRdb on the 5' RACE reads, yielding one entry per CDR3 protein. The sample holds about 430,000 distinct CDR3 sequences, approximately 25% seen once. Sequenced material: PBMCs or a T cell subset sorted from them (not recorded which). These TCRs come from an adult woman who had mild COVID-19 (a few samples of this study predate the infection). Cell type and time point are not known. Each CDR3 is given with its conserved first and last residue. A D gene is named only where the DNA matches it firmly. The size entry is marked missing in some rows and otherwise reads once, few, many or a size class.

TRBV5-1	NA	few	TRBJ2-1	CASSLDFAGTWNEQFF	TGCGCCAGCAGCTTGGATTTTGCGGGGACCTGGAATGAGCAGTTCTTC
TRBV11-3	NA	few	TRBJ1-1	CASSPAGQMNTEAFF	TGTGCCAGCAGCCCGGCGGGACAAATGAACACTGAAGCTTTCTTT
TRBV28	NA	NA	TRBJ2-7	CASSLTAGRYEQYF	TGTGCCAGCAGTTTAACGGCGGGGCGTTACGAGCAGTACTTC
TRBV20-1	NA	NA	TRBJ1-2	CSARRTPYGVYTF	TGCAGTGCTAGAAGGACACCTTATGGTGTCTACACCTTC
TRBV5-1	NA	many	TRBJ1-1	CASSPGMNTEAFF	TGTGCCAGCTCACCAGGTATGAACACTGAAGCTTTCTTT
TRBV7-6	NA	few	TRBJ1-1	CASSERVFGRDTEAFF	TGTGCCAGCAGCGAGCGGGTCTTCGGCAGGGACACTGAAGCTTTCTTT
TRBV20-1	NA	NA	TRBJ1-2	CSARLARGYGYTF	TGCAGTGCTAGACTAGCCCGGGGGTATGGCTACACCTTC
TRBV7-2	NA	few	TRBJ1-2	CASSDVGYYGYTF	TGTGCCAGCAGCGACGTCGGATACTATGGCTACACCTTC
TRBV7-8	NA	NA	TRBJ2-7	CASSPWTFSWYEQYF	TGTGCCAGCAGCCCTTGGACCTTTTCTTGGTACGAGCAGTACTTC
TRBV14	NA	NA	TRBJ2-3	CASSQVHRDTQYF	TGTGCCAGCAGCCAAGTGCACAGAGATACGCAGTATTTT
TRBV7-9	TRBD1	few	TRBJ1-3	CASSTSLQGAAGNTIYF	TGTGCCAGCAGCACATCTCTTCAGGGGGCGGCTGGAAACACCATATATTTT
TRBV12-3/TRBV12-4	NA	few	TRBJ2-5	CASSGGLLEETQYF	TGTGCCAGCAGTGGAGGACTGCTTGAAGAGACCCAGTACTTC
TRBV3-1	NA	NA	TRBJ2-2	CASSRWASGELFF	TGTGCCAGCAGCCGGTGGGCATCCGGGGAGCTGTTTTTT
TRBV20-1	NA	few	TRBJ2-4	CSAQTHLTSPAKNIQYF	TGCAGTGCTCAAACGCATCTAACTAGCCCAGCCAAAAACATTCAGTACTTC
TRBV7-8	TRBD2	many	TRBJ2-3	CASSPFGGGGTDTQYF	TGTGCCAGCAGCCCCTTTGGGGGGGGGGGCACAGATACGCAGTATTTT
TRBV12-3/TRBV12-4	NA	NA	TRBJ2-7	CASSLWRGREISYEQYF	TGTGCCAGCAGTTTATGGAGGGGCAGGGAAATTTCCTACGAGCAGTACTTC
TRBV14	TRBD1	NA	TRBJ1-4	CASSQVPGGGEKLFF	TGTGCCAGCAGCCAAGTTCCAGGGGGTGGAGAAAAACTGTTTTTT
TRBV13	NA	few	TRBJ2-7	CASSFRVRAYEQYF	TGTGCCAGCAGCTTCCGGGTCAGAGCCTACGAGCAGTACTTC
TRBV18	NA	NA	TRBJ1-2	CASSPPSGTGGYTF	TGTGCCAGCTCACCACCGAGCGGGACTGGTGGCTACACCTTC
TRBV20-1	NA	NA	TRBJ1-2	CSAPDRSYGYTF	TGCAGTGCACCTGACAGGAGCTATGGCTACACCTTC
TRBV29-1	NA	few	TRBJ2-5	CSVEVPGQETQYF	TGCAGCGTTGAAGTTCCGGGTCAGGAGACCCAGTACTTC
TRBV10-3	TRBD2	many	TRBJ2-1	CAISEPRLAGGNEQFF	TGTGCCATCAGTGAACCTCGACTAGCGGGGGGGAATGAGCAGTTCTTC
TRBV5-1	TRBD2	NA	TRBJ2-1	CASRSAGGQFF	TGCGCCAGCCGGTCAGCGGGGGGGCAGTTCTTC
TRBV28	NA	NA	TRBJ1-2	CASSPRVGGYTF	TGTGCCAGCAGTCCACGGGTCGGTGGCTACACCTTC
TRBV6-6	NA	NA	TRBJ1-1	CASRQDGSDTEAFF	TGTGCCAGCAGGCAGGACGGGTCGGACACTGAAGCTTTCTTT
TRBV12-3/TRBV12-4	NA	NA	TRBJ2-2	CASRLGGGSTGELFF	TGTGCCAGCAGGCTCGGAGGGGGATCCACCGGGGAGCTGTTTTTT
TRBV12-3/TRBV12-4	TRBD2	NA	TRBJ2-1	CASSFQGGRRDEQFF	TGTGCCAGCAGTTTTCAGGGCGGGAGACGCGATGAGCAGTTCTTC
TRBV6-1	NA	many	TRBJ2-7	CASSDTYEQYF	TGTGCCAGCAGCGATACCTACGAGCAGTACTTC
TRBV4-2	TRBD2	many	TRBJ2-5	CASSQERGNQETQYF	TGTGCCAGCAGCCAAGAGCGGGGGAACCAAGAGACCCAGTACTTC
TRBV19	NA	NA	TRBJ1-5	CAAGAPRSNQPQHF	TGTGCCGCCGGGGCCCCGCGGAGCAATCAGCCCCAGCATTTT
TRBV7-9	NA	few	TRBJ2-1	CASSLVGIDEQFF	TGTGCCAGCAGCTTGGTGGGGATCGATGAGCAGTTCTTC
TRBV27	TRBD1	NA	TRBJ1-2	CASASWDSGYGYTF	TGTGCCAGCGCCAGTTGGGACAGCGGCTATGGCTACACCTTC
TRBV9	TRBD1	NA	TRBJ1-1	CASSADGQGYTEAFF	TGTGCCAGCAGCGCAGACGGACAGGGGTACACTGAAGCTTTCTTT
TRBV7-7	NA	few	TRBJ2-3	CASSRGLGTDTQYF	TGTGCCAGCAGCCGGGGGCTCGGCACAGATACGCAGTATTTT
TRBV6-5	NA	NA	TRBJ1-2	CASSYSFPDSNYGYTF	TGTGCCAGCAGTTACTCGTTTCCAGACTCAAACTATGGCTACACCTTC
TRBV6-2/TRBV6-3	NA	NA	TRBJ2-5	CASSPPASLGTQYF	TGTGCCAGCAGTCCACCCGCGTCCCTGGGGACCCAGTACTTC
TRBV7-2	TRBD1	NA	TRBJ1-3	CASSSWTGGGNTIYF	TGTGCCAGCAGCTCCTGGACAGGGGGTGGAAACACCATATATTTT
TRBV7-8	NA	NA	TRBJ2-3	CASSLTLSRDTQYF	TGTGCCAGCAGCCTTACCCTTTCCCGAGATACGCAGTATTTT
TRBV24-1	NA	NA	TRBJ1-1	CATSDWGNTEAFF	TGTGCCACCAGTGATTGGGGGAACACTGAAGCTTTCTTT
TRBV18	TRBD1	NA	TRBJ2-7	CASSLASGGKGNEQYF	TGTGCCAGCTCACTGGCCTCAGGGGGAAAGGGGAACGAGCAGTACTTC
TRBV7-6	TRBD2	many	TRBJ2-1	CASSLASGSSYNEQFF	TGTGCCAGCAGCCTAGCTAGCGGGAGCTCCTACAATGAGCAGTTCTTC
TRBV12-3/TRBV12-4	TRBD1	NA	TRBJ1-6	CASSLAPGQVINSPLHF	TGTGCCAGCAGTTTGGCCCCCGGACAGGTGATTAATTCACCCCTCCACTTT
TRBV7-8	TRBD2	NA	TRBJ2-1	CASSHGGMGGNEQFF	TGTGCCAGCAGCCACGGGGGGATGGGCGGAAATGAGCAGTTCTTC
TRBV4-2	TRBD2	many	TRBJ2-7	CASSLQREQTYEQYF	TGTGCCAGCAGCCTCCAGCGGGAGCAAACCTACGAGCAGTACTTC
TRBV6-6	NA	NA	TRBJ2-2	CASSYLTGNTGELFF	TGTGCCAGCAGTTACCTCACAGGAAACACCGGGGAGCTGTTTTTT
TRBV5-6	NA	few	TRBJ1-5	CASSLGRGTPLSNQPQHF	TGTGCCAGCAGCTTAGGCAGGGGAACCCCCTTGAGCAATCAGCCCCAGCATTTT